The next 14 T cell receptor beta chains were all read from a single sample in a study of T cell repertoires in cytomegalovirus infection. TCRdb passed the reads through MiXCR, listing each CDR3 protein once. This table holds almost 500,000 distinct CDR3 sequences, around 10% found once. Sequences were obtained from PBMCs. The receptors derive from a human donor in good health (CMV status not recorded). Some clones in this sample may be carry-over from other donors' samples.

This clonotype was counted ten times or more. The chain is built from TRBV29-1 and TRBJ2-7; no reliable D call. The V end was cut by 5 bases, the J end by 6 bases, with 8 bases between. Germline CDR1 SQVTM, CDR2 ANQGSEA. This CDR3 spans 10 amino acids. CDR3 sequence (DNA): TGCAGCGTTATCACATCCGAGCAGTACTTC. Its protein product is CSVITSEQYF.

The sample holds many counts of this clonotype. The rearrangement uses TRBV4-2 and TRBJ2-1; no clear D. The CDR3 sequence is 15 residues long. Deletions cut 1 base from V and 3 bases from J, with 10 bases between. Germline V gene lookup returns CDR1 LGHNA and CDR2 YNFKEQ. The CDR3 region has the DNA TGTGCCAGCAGCCAAGTTAAGGACGTCTACAATGAGCAGTTCTTC. Translation gives CASSQVKDVYNEQFF.

This clonotype has at least ten counts. This chain joins TRBV19 and TRBJ2-3; possibly TRBD1 for D (6 bases). Germline CDR1 and CDR2: LNHDA and SQIVND (reference sequence). The CDR3 loop spans 11 amino acids. Trimming cost V 9 bases and J 5 bases, with 9 bases left between them. This CDR3 reads CASQGKDTQYF. The CDR3 region has the DNA TGTGCCAGCCAGGGGAAAGATACGCAGTATTTT.

This clonotype was seen many times. This sequence joins TRBV19 and TRBJ2-4; D possibly uses TRBD1 or TRBD2 (7 bases each). Trimming took 4 bases from V and 7 from J, leaving 14 bases between them. This CDR3 has 14 amino acids. CDR1 and CDR2 (germline): LNHDA, SQIVND (reference sequence). The DNA of the CDR3 is TGTGCCAGTAGTAAGGGAGGGGGCCAGAACATTCAGTACTTC. Translation: CASSKGGGQNIQYF. Full variable domain (outside the CDR3, taken from reference TRBV19 and TRBJ2-4): DGGITQSPKYLFRKEGQNVTLSCEQNLNHDAMYWYRQDPGQGLRLIYYSQIVNDFQKGDIAEGYSVSREKKESFPLTVTSAQKNPTAFYLCASSKGGGQNIQYFGAGTRLSVL.

This clonotype came up many times. V is TRBV19 and J is TRBJ2-3, with D possibly being TRBD1 or TRBD2 (5 bases each). CDR1 and CDR2 from the germline V gene are LNHDA and SQIVND (reference sequence). Trimming took 6 bases from V and 2 from J, leaving 12 bases between them. The CDR3 length is 14 residues. Here the CDR3 reads CASRKGPATDTQYF. In nucleotides, the CDR3 is TGTGCCAGTAGGAAGGGACCCGCCACAGATACGCAGTATTTT.

This sequence joins TRBV24-1 and TRBJ2-1; 8 positions match TRBD1. Germline lookup yields CDR1 KGHDR and CDR2 SFDVKD. After removal of 5 bases from V and 6 bases from J, the junction contained 8 bases not matched to a gene. The CDR3 runs to 15 residues. CDR3 loop: CATSALADRGNEQFF. The CDR3, as DNA: TGTGCCACCAGTGCCCTTGCAGACAGGGGCAATGAGCAGTTCTTC.

This clonotype was seen repeatedly, ten times or more. V usage is TRBV10-3 and J usage is TRBJ1-1; D might be TRBD1 (5 bases). Germline V gene lookup returns CDR1 ENHRY and CDR2 SYGVKD. CDR3 size: 15 residues. Trimming shortened V by 0 bases and J by 3 bases, and 11 bases separated the two germline ends. This CDR3 reads CAISESRRGHTEAFF. CDR3 nucleotide sequence: TGTGCCATCAGTGAGTCGAGGAGGGGTCACACTGAAGCTTTCTTT.

This clonotype has a handful of counts. The CDR3 sequence is CASSLLPQGRTPYEQYF. For the CDR3, the DNA is TGCGCCAGCAGCTTGCTCCCGCAGGGGAGGACCCCTTACGAGCAGTACTTC. This chain connects TRBV5-1 to TRBJ2-7, with D possibly being TRBD1 or TRBD2 (6 bases each). The CDR3 contains 17 residues. The V gene lost 1 base and the J gene lost 4 bases, with 21 bases spanning the gap. Germline loops: CDR1 SGHRS, CDR2 YFSETQ.

Ten or more counts support this clonotype. The CDR3, as DNA: TGTGCCAGCAGCGAGATTCTAAGTGGATCTAGCACAGATACGCAGTATTTT. Translation gives CASSEILSGSSTDTQYF. The chain couples TRBV7-9 to TRBJ2-3, with unresolved D. V lost 5 bases, J lost 0 bases, and 18 bases lay in between. The CDR3 spans 17 residues. Per germline, CDR1 SEHNR and CDR2 FQNEAQ (reference sequence). Full variable domain (remainder filled in from reference TRBV7-9 and TRBJ2-3): DTGVSQNPRHKITKRGQNVTFRCDPISEHNRLYWYRQTLGQGPEFLTYFQNEAQLEKSRLLSDRFSAERPKGSFSTLEIQRTEQGDSAMYLCASSEILSGSSTDTQYFGPGTRLTVL.

This clonotype was counted many times. The genes are TRBV12-3 or TRBV12-4 and TRBJ2-5, with 7 nucleotides matching TRBD2. With 6 bases clipped from V and 2 bases from J, the junction kept 6 bases outside the gene matches. There are 14 residues in the CDR3. The CDR3 spells CASRGPGRQETQYF. CDR3 DNA: TGTGCCAGCAGAGGTCCCGGGAGGCAAGAGACCCAGTACTTC.

This clonotype showed up many times. This chain connects TRBV6-1 to TRBJ1-5, with D hard to call. CDR1 and CDR2 (germline): MNHNS, SASEGT. The CDR3 has 12 amino acids. Trimming removed 3 bases at V and 5 bases at J, with 5 bases between. The CDR3 is CASSDRDQPQHF. The CDR3 DNA follows: TGTGCCAGCAGTGACCGTGATCAGCCCCAGCATTTT.

In its sample, this clonotype was seen many times. This chain joins TRBV18 and TRBJ2-7, with D perhaps assigned TRBD1 or TRBD2 (7 bases each). This CDR3 has 14 amino acids. Trimming took off 5 bases at V and 1 base at J, with 12 bases between the two ends. Germline loops: CDR1 KGHSH, CDR2 LQKENI. The CDR3 region has the DNA TGTGCCAGCTCAGGGAGGGGGCGATCCTACGAGCAGTACTTC. It specifies CASSGRGRSYEQYF. The complete variable domain, with remaining parts taken from reference TRBV18 and TRBJ2-7, reads NAGVMQNPRHLVRRRGQEARLRCSPMKGHSHVYWYRQLPEEGLKFMVYLQKENIIDESGMPKERFSAEFPKEGPSILRIQQVVRGDSAAYFCASSGRGRSYEQYFGPGTRLTVT.

There are many counts of this clonotype. The CDR3 loop reads CASSLGQPRAGELFF. The DNA of the CDR3 is TGTGCCAGCAGCTTGGGACAGCCCCGGGCCGGGGAGCTGTTTTTT. The rearrangement joins TRBV7-6 to TRBJ2-2, with TRBD1 matching over 7 bases. The CDR3 runs to 15 residues. The junction had 7 bases not matched to a gene; V was cut back by 3 bases and J by 6 bases. From germline, CDR1 is SGHVS and CDR2 FNYEAQ.

This clonotype has ten or more counts. This rearrangement joins TRBV19 to TRBJ1-1; TRBD1 matches 8 bases. This CDR3 is built from 17 residues. The germline CDR1 and CDR2 sequences are LNHDA and SQIVND (reference sequence). J lost 0 bases, V lost 5 bases, and 11 bases had no gene match. This CDR3 is CASSLNGQGTLNTEAFF. For the CDR3, the DNA is TGTGCCAGTAGTCTGAACGGACAGGGCACCTTGAACACTGAAGCTTTCTTT.